The rows below give T cell receptor beta chains drawn from one sample of a study of somatic mutations in cytotoxic T cells in rheumatoid arthritis. The method was immunoSEQ multiplex PCR; TCRdb's version includes in-frame clones alone and lacks a portion of them. The profile shows tens of thousands of clones, about 80% of them singletons. Input material: CD8+ T cells sorted from blood. The source of these receptors is a man aged 40-55 years in good health. CDR3s include the opening cysteine and the closing phenylalanine or tryptophan. A D gene is named only where the DNA matches it firmly. Rows may omit the clone size; those that give it use once, few, many or a size class.

TRBD2,TRBJ2-1,.,TRBV10-1,CASSKPGLADNEQFF,TGCGCCAGCAGCAAACCGGGACTAGCGGACAATGAGCAGTTCTTC
.,TRBJ2-1,.,TRBV25-1,CASSEGNEQFF,TGTGCCAGCAGTGAGGGCAATGAGCAGTTCTTC
.,TRBJ2-2,once,TRBV7-9,CASSLGRTGELFF,TGTGCCAGCAGCTTAGGCCGAACCGGGGAGCTGTTTTTT
TRBD2,TRBJ2-7,few,TRBV5-4,CASSLGSGTTYEQYF,TGTGCCAGCAGCTTGGGATCCGGGACTACTTACGAGCAGTACTTC
.,TRBJ2-1,few,TRBV5-4,CASSLTINEQFF,TGTGCCAGCAGCTTGACTATTAACGAGCAGTTCTTC
TRBD1,TRBJ1-2,.,TRBV19,CASSTLQGTNYGYTF,TGTGCCAGTAGTACTTTACAGGGGACTAACTATGGCTACACCTTC
.,TRBJ2-1,.,TRBV11-3,CASSLERGYNEQFF,TGTGCCAGCAGCTTGGAAAGGGGTTACAATGAGCAGTTCTTC
.,TRBJ1-1,few,TRBV9,CASSAASTEAFF,TGTGCCAGCAGCGCGGCGAGCACTGAAGCTTTCTTT
.,TRBJ2-7,.,TRBV15,CATSVMSGIFSYEQYF,TGTGCCACCAGCGTGATGTCAGGGATCTTCTCCTACGAGCAGTACTTC
.,TRBJ2-1,.,TRBV11-2,CASSPLRIDEQFF,TGTGCCAGCAGCCCCCTGAGGATCGATGAGCAGTTCTTC
TRBD1,TRBJ2-7,.,TRBV28,CASSLTGTGGNEQYF,TGTGCCAGCAGTTTAACGGGGACAGGGGGCAACGAGCAGTACTTC
.,TRBJ2-1,.,TRBV5-1,CASRLAGFNEQFF,TGCGCCAGCAGATTAGCAGGTTTCAATGAGCAGTTCTTC
.,TRBJ1-2,.,TRBV19,CASSQTGNYGYTF,TGTGCCAGTAGTCAAACAGGGAACTATGGCTACACCTTC
TRBD2,TRBJ2-2,.,TRBV7-9,CASSPPGGRTGELFF,TGTGCCAGCAGCCCACCGGGAGGACGAACCGGGGAGCTGTTTTTT
.,TRBJ2-5,.,TRBV15,CATSRASSQETQYF,TGTGCCACCAGCAGAGCTAGCTCCCAAGAGACCCAGTACTTC
.,TRBJ2-7,.,TRBV27,CASSLTSKVGEQYF,TGTGCCAGCAGTTTGACTTCTAAGGTGGGCGAGCAGTACTTC
.,TRBJ2-7,.,TRBV27,CASRARPGGSYEQYF,TGTGCCAGCAGGGCAAGGCCGGGTGGCTCCTACGAGCAGTACTTC
TRBD1,TRBJ1-4,few,TRBV30,CAWSVSPGGDEKLFF,TGTGCCTGGAGTGTATCTCCAGGGGGGGATGAAAAACTGTTTTTT
.,TRBJ2-1,.,TRBV10-3,CAISGRGDSNYNEQFF,TGTGCCATCAGTGGCCGCGGGGACAGTAATTACAATGAGCAGTTCTTC
TRBD1,TRBJ1-5,once,TRBV28,CASSSPGQGDNQPQHF,TGTGCCAGCAGTTCCCCCGGACAGGGGGACAATCAGCCCCAGCATTTT
.,TRBJ2-1,.,TRBV25-1,CASSAVLSYNEQFF,TGTGCCAGCAGTGCGGTTCTCTCCTACAATGAGCAGTTCTTC
TRBD2,TRBJ2-5,once,TRBV4-1,CASSHDGTSGIGETQYF,TGCGCCAGCAGCCATGACGGGACTAGCGGGATTGGGGAGACCCAGTACTTC
.,TRBJ2-5,.,TRBV2,CATPGRTTQETQYF,TGTGCCACCCCCGGGCGGACTACTCAAGAGACCCAGTACTTC
.,TRBJ2-5,.,TRBV4-1,CASSLHAGTGVETQYF,TGCGCCAGCAGCTTACACGCCGGGACCGGAGTAGAGACCCAGTACTTC
.,TRBJ1-4,.,TRBV2,CASIPGVATNEKLFF,TGTGCCAGCATCCCCGGGGTTGCAACTAATGAAAAACTGTTTTTT
.,TRBJ1-2,.,TRBV29-1,CSVSAEAGELYGYTF,TGCAGCGTCTCCGCCGAGGCAGGGGAACTTTATGGCTACACCTTC
.,TRBJ2-5,few,TRBV7-9,CASSRLLQETQYF,TGTGCCAGCAGCCGACTTTTACAAGAGACCCAGTACTTC
.,TRBJ2-7,.,TRBV13,CASSLSGTNGFEQYF,TGTGCCAGCAGCCTATCCGGGACCAACGGGTTCGAGCAGTACTTC
.,TRBJ2-7,.,TRBV19,CASSVASGTVPYEQYF,TGTGCCAGTAGTGTGGCATCCGGGACGGTCCCCTACGAGCAGTACTTC